This record covers a single TCR beta chain. In the study's own analysis: Estimation of nucleated cell counts relied on the amplification of reference gene primers. The assay was immunoSEQ multiplex PCR, and TCRdb's table has in-frame clones only and misses some. The D gene and trimming were derived from the DNA, and the V and J assignments and clone size from that table. This table has around 55,000 clones, roughly 85% appearing once. The sample originates from a study of blood T cell repertoires in COVID-19. In the study overall: Italy, Spain and the United States were the sources of the convalescent and acute COVID-19 samples. T cells, B-cell-depleted T cells, or PBMCs supplied cDNA or gDNA.

This CDR3 is built from 18 residues. Germline V gives CDR1 SGHDN, CDR2 FVKESK. V dropped 1 base and J dropped 3; count of bases not matched to a gene: 4. The sample consisted of peripheral blood. This chain connects TRBV14 to TRBJ2-1, with TRBD2 matching 15 bases. The source of this sequence is a human donor in a cohort sampled during active COVID-19. The CDR3 DNA sequence: TGTGCCAGCAGCCAAGCCAGGACTAGCGGGAGGGACTACAATGAGCAGTTCTTC. Encoded protein: CASSQARTSGRDYNEQFF.